This T cell receptor beta chain was documented in a study of control samples from healthy donors and cancer patients. Sequencing used immunoSEQ multiplex PCR; TCRdb keeps in-frame clones, though not all of them. The profile shows some 150,000 clones, 91% of them singletons. This TCR was sampled from a woman under 40 in good health. Sequencing used blood.

The CDR3 coding sequence is TGTGCCAGCAGCTTGGGGCTAGCGGAAAACAATGAGCAGTTCTTC. Protein sequence: CASSLGLAENNEQFF. The V and J genes are TRBV7-3 and TRBJ2-1, with 7 positions matching TRBD2. Germline values: CDR1 SGHTA, CDR2 FQGTGA. This CDR3 spans 15 amino acids. Germline trimming cut 3 bases from V and 5 bases from J; bases unmatched to any gene: 7.